The source of this TCR beta chain is a study of cytomegalovirus exposure and HLA in healthy donors. Whole-study results and caveats: Later on, analysis showed that most CMV-associated TCR beta chains appeared to be HLA-restricted. What TCR beta sequences reportedly achieved was accurate prediction of HLA-A and HLA-B alleles in most subjects. Later on, a genetic analysis was performed. It linked a missense variant in DCLRE1C with V- and J-gene trimming of TCR beta. A list of 150 to 200 TCR beta chains associated with cytomegalovirus was given.

13 Jbeta primers and 60 Vbeta primers were used for the PCR. Clones were sequenced by immunoSEQ multiplex PCR, and TCRdb holds only the in-frame ones, with some missing. This table has approximately 98,000 clones, about 74% appearing once. As regards this clone: Its antigen is not identified.

The CDR3 extends over 17 amino acids. Germline V gene lookup returns CDR1 SGHDT and CDR2 YYEEEE. V shed 0 bases and J shed 0 bases, with 13 bases lying between them. Sequencing was performed on PBMCs. The gene calls are TRBV5-6 and TRBJ2-1; D is perhaps TRBD2 (6 bases). The origin of this receptor is a male donor in good health and CMV-seronegative. For the CDR3, the DNA is TGTGCCAGCAGCTTGGTAAGAGACGGGAGCTCCTACAATGAGCAGTTCTTC. It specifies CASSLVRDGSSYNEQFF.